This T cell receptor (beta chain) was recovered during a study of sequential checkpoint blockade in melanoma. Study at large: Both treatment sequences were followed by maintenance nivolumab. TCRbeta immunosequencing was performed on DNA from approximately 93 pretreatment melanoma tumor samples. Study-level findings and limits: Response in arm A was associated with pretreatment TIL clonality. T-cell fraction and clonality followed PD-L1 and CD8+ counts, not mutational load.

Assay used: immunoSEQ multiplex PCR; TCRdb lists only in-frame clones, some missing. The sample includes some 2,000 clones, 18% seen only once; the top ten take around a sixth. Regarding treatment: randomized to nivolumab then ipilimumab (arm A) or the reverse (arm B). As regards this clone: The target antigen is unknown.

This CDR3 spans 15 amino acids. Germline loops: CDR1 SGHRS, CDR2 YFSETQ. Trimming cost V 5 bases and J 0 bases, with 12 bases left between them. This TCR was sampled from a human donor with melanoma. This rearrangement joins TRBV5-1 to TRBJ2-1; no clear D gene. The source material was tumor tissue (inferred from file names), sampled from a patient given nivolumab and ipilimumab in sequence. The CDR3, as DNA: TGCGCCAGCAGGCTTACCCTCTACTCCTACAATGAGCAGTTCTTC. As protein: CASRLTLYSYNEQFF.